These 10 T cell receptor beta chains were sequenced from one sample in a study of blood T cell repertoires in COVID-19 (dated by TCRdb to about 2020). The library relied on the immunoSEQ multiplex PCR assay. TCRdb provides this immuneACCESS table in a form limited to in-frame rearrangements. Some clones are lacking; in checked studies, under half of them reflect an unresolved V gene, and why the rest are absent is not known. For this sample the table gives under 200,000 clones, of which about 88% were detected only once. The ten largest clones represent around 2.1% of the sample. Sequencing input: peripheral blood. Source of these receptors: a man between 50 and 59 years old who had recovered from COVID-19.

This chain uses TRBV7-7 with TRBJ2-2, with D perhaps matching TRBD2 (6 bases). The germline V gene has CDR1 SSHAT and CDR2 FNYEAQ (reference sequence). This CDR3 comprises 14 residues. V was pared by 3 bases and J by 7 bases, with 12 bases between. The CDR3 region is CASSFSGDGGELFF. CDR3 sequence (DNA): TGTGCCAGCAGCTTTTCGGGAGACGGCGGGGAGCTGTTTTTT.

The chain combines TRBV13 with TRBJ2-7; a weak D match, TRBD1 (7 bases). There are 15 residues in the CDR3. CDR1 PRHDT and CDR2 FYEKMQ come from the germline V gene (reference sequence). V was cut by 4 bases and J by 0 bases, with 13 bases left in between. Here the CDR3 reads CASSWRQGGSYEQYF. Written as DNA, the CDR3 is TGTGCCAGCAGCTGGCGCCAGGGGGGCTCCTACGAGCAGTACTTC.

V gene TRBV6-2 or TRBV6-3 combines with J gene TRBJ1-5; a possible D gene is TRBD1 (5 bases). V lost 6 bases, J lost 5 bases, and 23 bases lay in between. The CDR3 has 17 residues. CDR1 is MNHEY and CDR2 is SVGEGT in the germline V gene. This chain's CDR3 is CASSEHQGGVIDQPQHF. The CDR3 nucleotides are TGTGCCAGCAGCGAACATCAGGGTGGTGTAATAGATCAGCCCCAGCATTTT.

The V call is TRBV11-2, the J call TRBJ2-7; 7 bases align to TRBD2. CDR3 length: 15 amino acids. Unmatched junction bases numbered 7, after V lost 4 bases and J lost 1 base. Germline CDR1 reads SGHAT; CDR2 reads FQNNGV. The DNA of the CDR3 is TGTGCCAGCAGCTCAAACCGGGACTATTCCTACGAGCAGTACTTC. It translates to CASSSNRDYSYEQYF. The full variable domain, in which reference TRBV11-2 and TRBJ2-7 provide the parts outside the CDR3, is EAGVAQSPRYKIIEKRQSVAFWCNPISGHATLYWYQQILGQGPKLLIQFQNNGVVDDSQLPKDRFSAERLKGVDSTLKIQPAKLEDSAVYLCASSSNRDYSYEQYFGPGTRLTVT.

The chain joins TRBV6-4 to TRBJ1-5; D is perhaps TRBD1 (6 bases). Germline V lookup: CDR1 MRHNA, CDR2 SNTAGT. The germline V and J ends were trimmed by 8 bases and 4 bases, with 12 bases remaining between them. The CDR3 consists of 13 residues. CDR3 in amino acids: CASQGPPNQPQHF. In DNA, the CDR3 is TGTGCCAGCCAGGGGCCTCCTAATCAGCCCCAGCATTTT.

V is TRBV5-5 and J is TRBJ2-3; 11 bases are shared with TRBD2. The CDR3 is 17 amino acids. The trim removed 1 base at V and 9 bases at J, leaving 13 bases unmatched. The germline gives CDR1 SGHKS, CDR2 YYEKEE (reference sequence). The CDR3 DNA is TGTGCCAGCAGCTTGATAGCGGGAGGGCCTCGGGGAGAAACGCAGTATTTT. This encodes CASSLIAGGPRGETQYF. Full variable domain (outside the CDR3, taken from reference TRBV5-5 and TRBJ2-3): DAGVTQSPTHLIKTRGQQVTLRCSPISGHKSVSWYQQVLGQGPQFIFQYYEKEERGRGNFPDRFSARQFPNYSSELNVNALLLGDSALYLCASSLIAGGPRGETQYFGPGTRLTVL.

The chain couples TRBV5-1 to TRBJ1-5, with a tentative D call TRBD1 (6 bases). This CDR3 has 14 amino acids. V shed 5 bases and J shed 6 bases, with 15 bases lying between them. Per germline, CDR1 SGHRS and CDR2 YFSETQ. CDR3: CASSLQGIGQPQHF. DNA of the CDR3: TGCGCCAGCAGTCTACAGGGAATCGGTCAGCCCCAGCATTTT.

The CDR3 DNA is TGCGCCAGCACCCCAGGGAAATGGAACACTGAAGCTTTCTTT. Residues: CASTPGKWNTEAFF. The J gene is TRBJ1-1, the V gene TRBV23-1; TRBD1 is a possible D gene (5 bases). TRBV23-1 is an ORF; its function is uncertain. This CDR3 region has 14 residues. Trimming removed 7 bases at V and 1 base at J, with 13 bases between.

This rearrangement joins TRBV29-1 to TRBJ1-2; D might be TRBD1 (6 bases). CDR3 length: 13 residues. Per the germline V gene, CDR1 is SQVTM and CDR2 is ANQGSEA. Deletions cut 2 bases from V and 0 bases from J, with 7 bases between. DNA for the CDR3: TGCAGCGTTGAAAGGACAGCTAACTATGGCTACACCTTC. Translation gives CSVERTANYGYTF.

The chain carries TRBV29-1 and TRBJ2-7; D ambiguous. V was shortened by 0 bases and J by 2 bases, with 11 bases between the two germline ends. CDR3 length: 14 amino acids. From germline, CDR1 is SQVTM and CDR2 ANQGSEA. As DNA, the CDR3 is TGCAGCGTTGAAGATCTTGGCAGGCCCTACGAGCAGTACTTC. Its protein product is CSVEDLGRPYEQYF.